These 25 T cell receptor beta chains came from one sample sequenced in a study of CD8+CD57+ T cells in acquired aplastic anemia. Profiles of TCR beta VDJ and CDR3 were generated from a genomic DNA template. MiXCR, applied by TCRdb to the reads, yields one record per CDR3 protein. This table holds fewer than 200,000 distinct CDR3 sequences, 71% found once. By flow cytometry, patients selected for sequencing had shown an expansion of CD8+CD57+ cells. Input material: sorted CD4+, CD8+, or CD8+CD57+ T cells (not recorded which) from PBMCs. All receptors come from a human donor with aplastic anemia.

This chain connects TRBV29-1 to TRBJ2-7; 9 nucleotides align to TRBD1. This CDR3 is built from 13 residues. In germline, CDR1 is SQVTM, CDR2 ANQGSEA. The ends lost 4 bases at V and 6 bases at J; junction bases unmatched: 7. The CDR3 DNA sequence: TGCAGCGTTGTTTGGGACAGGGTAGCCGAGCAGTACTTC. Its translation: CSVVWDRVAEQYF.

This clonotype was observed once. The conserved phenylalanine or tryptophan normally closing the CDR3 is absent here, so this likely arose from a read error. The chain joins TRBV15 to TRBJ2-5; 7 bases agree with TRBD1. Germline loops: CDR1 LNHNV, CDR2 YYDKDF (reference sequence). J lost 2 bases, V lost 5 bases, and 20 bases had no gene match. This CDR3 spans 19 amino acids. CDR3: CATSGGILPGQYMQETQYS. CDR3 sequence (DNA): TGTGCCACCAGCGGTGGAATTCTACCGGGACAGTATATGCAAGAGACCCAGTACTCC.

In regard to this clonotype: A much larger clonotype is one base distant, so this may be a read error. The genes are TRBV14 and TRBJ1-2, with D hard to call. V lost 0 bases and J lost 1, with 15 bases in between. Looked up from germline, CDR1 is SGHDN and CDR2 is FVKESK. The CDR3 sequence is 17 residues long. The CDR3 DNA reads TGTGCCAGCAGCCAAGACGGAACCCTCTCTCTTAACTATGGCTACACCTTC. This translates into CASSQDGTLSLNYGYTF.

This rearrangement joins TRBV29-1 to TRBJ2-3, with 7 positions matching TRBD2. CDR1 and CDR2 from the germline V gene are SQVTM and ANQGSEA. The J segment lost 4 bases and the V segment lost 2 bases, leaving 9 bases of the junction unmatched. CDR3 length equals 15 residues. CDR3 in DNA: TGCAGCGTTGAACCTAGCGGATCTTGGGCAGATACGCAGTATTTT. Translated, it gives CSVEPSGSWADTQYF.

This rearrangement joins TRBV5-6 to TRBJ1-6, with TRBD1 as a possible D gene (5 bases). The CDR3 contains 15 residues. Germline CDR1 is SGHDT and CDR2 is YYEEEE. Trimming left V 4 bases short and J 4 bases short, with 12 bases between. Here the CDR3 reads CASSGPGLYNSPLHF. The DNA for the CDR3 is TGTGCCAGCAGCGGACCGGGACTTTATAATTCACCCCTCCACTTT.

The rearrangement uses TRBV7-9 and TRBJ2-7; D unclear. Germline values: CDR1 SEHNR, CDR2 FQNEAQ (reference sequence). The CDR3 covers 14 residues. Trimming removed 0 bases from V and 2 bases from J, with 8 bases in between. The CDR3 protein is CASSLAADPYEQYF. The CDR3 nucleotides are TGTGCCAGCAGCTTAGCAGCCGACCCCTACGAGCAGTACTTC.

The V gene is TRBV7-2, the J gene TRBJ2-2; no definite D call. This CDR3 is 12 amino acids long. Germline CDR1 is SGHTA and CDR2 is FQGNSA. V lost 5 bases to trimming and J lost 6 bases, with 7 bases between them. The CDR3 sequence: CASSPSPGELFF. As DNA, the CDR3 is TGTGCCAGCAGCCCATCGCCCGGGGAGCTGTTTTTT.

The chain employs TRBV20-1 and TRBJ1-2; the D is unclear. V lost 5 bases to trimming and J lost 3 bases, with 16 bases between them. In germline, CDR1 is DFQATT, CDR2 SNEGSKA (reference sequence). There are 14 residues in the CDR3. The CDR3 DNA sequence: TGCAGTGCTGGACGTGGCGTAGTGGACTATGGCTACACCTTC. Translated: CSAGRGVVDYGYTF.

There are a few counts of this clonotype. The gene calls are TRBV20-1 and TRBJ1-2, with TRBD1 matching over 9 bases. From germline, CDR1 is DFQATT and CDR2 SNEGSKA (reference sequence). V lost 5 bases and J lost 9; bases outside the gene matches: 4. This CDR3 region has 11 residues. The CDR3 region is CSAPGQGSYTF. The DNA for the CDR3 is TGCAGTGCTCCGGGACAGGGTAGCTACACCTTC.

This clonotype was seen a handful of times. This chain links TRBV27 with TRBJ2-6, with a weak D call TRBD1 (5 bases). Trimming took 3 bases from V and 4 from J, leaving 7 bases between them. This CDR3 has 14 amino acids. CDR1 is MNHEY, CDR2 SMNVEV, per germline (reference sequence). The CDR3 region has the DNA TGTGCCAGCAGTTTGGGGCCCGGGGCCAACGTCCTGACTTTC. This codes for CASSLGPGANVLTF.

In regard to this clonotype: A single base separates this from a much larger clone, so it may be a read error. The conserved final phenylalanine or tryptophan is absent from the CDR3, which likely points to a read error. This chain joins TRBV7-9 and TRBJ2-5; 7 bases align to TRBD2. CDR3 size: 14 residues. The germline V gene has CDR1 SEHNR and CDR2 FQNEAQ (reference sequence). Losses at the gene ends were 5 bases for V and 4 bases for J; bases not matched to a gene: 7. For the CDR3, the DNA is TGTGCCAGCAGCGCGGGGGACTCCCGAGAGACCCAGTACTCC. The encoded protein is CASSAGDSRETQYS.

Only a few counts were recorded for this clonotype. The rearrangement joins TRBV20-1 to TRBJ2-5; no firm D call. Germline CDR1 DFQATT, CDR2 SNEGSKA (reference sequence). The CDR3 is 10 amino acids. Trimming stripped 6 bases from V and 3 bases from J, with 5 bases between. The DNA for the CDR3 is TGCAGTGCGGGAAAAGAGACCCAGTACTTC. Translation: CSAGKETQYF.

This rearrangement joins TRBV19 to TRBJ2-1; 8 bases align to TRBD2. The CDR3 spans 15 residues. The germline V gene has CDR1 LNHDA and CDR2 SQIVND (reference sequence). V lost 9 bases to trimming and J lost 7 bases; unmatched junction nucleotides: 14. DNA for the CDR3: TGTGCCAGCAGCTTGGGCGGGGGGTTTGGGAATGAGCAGTTCTTC. Translating gives CASSLGGGFGNEQFF.

The chain couples TRBV29-1 to TRBJ2-6; no clear D. CDR3 length: 15 amino acids. V was shortened by 5 bases and J by 0 bases, with 11 bases between the two germline ends. CDR1 and CDR2 (germline): SQVTM, ANQGSEA. CDR3 in amino acids: CSVSGQTSGANVLTF. The CDR3 DNA follows: TGCAGCGTTTCGGGCCAGACCTCTGGGGCCAACGTCCTGACTTTC.

This sequence joins TRBV7-8 and TRBJ1-1; D unresolved. In germline, CDR1 is SGHVS, CDR2 FQNEAQ. V was trimmed by 0 bases and J by 1 base, leaving 12 bases between them. The CDR3 extends over 16 amino acids. The DNA for the CDR3 is TGTGCCAGCAGCTTAGCGCTATTACAGCCGAACACTGAAGCTTTCTTT. It yields the protein CASSLALLQPNTEAFF.

The V gene is TRBV2, the J gene TRBJ2-1; tentatively, D is TRBD1 (5 bases). Germline CDR1 is SNHLY and CDR2 is FYNNEI. This CDR3 has 12 amino acids. The V end was cut by 6 bases, the J end by 7 bases, with 10 bases between. The CDR3: CASRPTGNEQFF. CDR3 nucleotides: TGTGCCAGCAGACCAACAGGTAATGAGCAGTTCTTC.

This clonotype was picked up many times. V usage is TRBV5-6 and J usage is TRBJ2-7, with D possibly TRBD1 on 5 matching bases. V was trimmed by 3 bases and J by 2 bases, leaving 12 bases between them. CDR1 and CDR2 (germline): SGHDT, YYEEEE. This CDR3 comprises 14 residues. The CDR3 loop reads CASSSGDSTYEQYF. The DNA for the CDR3 is TGTGCCAGCAGCTCGGGTGACAGCACCTACGAGCAGTACTTC.

The CDR3 protein is CAIKGDSNQPQHF. Written as DNA, the CDR3 is TGTGCCATCAAAGGTGATAGCAATCAGCCCCAGCATTTT. V is TRBV10-3 and J is TRBJ1-5; D is ambiguous. The CDR3 has 13 residues. From germline, CDR1 is ENHRY and CDR2 SYGVKD. Trimming pared 7 bases from V and 0 bases from J, leaving 7 bases between.

This clonotype showed up just a few times. The chain joins TRBV7-6 to TRBJ2-1, with a tentative D call TRBD1 (6 bases). This CDR3 has 12 amino acids. Trimming pared 2 bases from V and 9 bases from J, leaving 8 bases between. Germline loops: CDR1 SGHVS, CDR2 FNYEAQ. The CDR3 spells CASSLSGVEQFF. The CDR3 coding sequence is TGTGCCAGCAGCTTATCAGGGGTTGAGCAGTTCTTC.

The chain links TRBV7-3 to TRBJ2-1; unclear D gene. V lost 1 base to trimming and J lost 0 bases, with 7 bases between them. CDR1 is SGHTA, CDR2 FQGTGA, per germline. The CDR3 sequence is 15 residues long. CDR3 amino acids: CASSLRVDSYNEQFF. The DNA of the CDR3 is TGTGCCAGCAGCTTAAGGGTTGACTCCTACAATGAGCAGTTCTTC. The full variable domain, with the rest looked up from reference TRBV7-3 and TRBJ2-1, is GAGVSQTPSNKVTEKGKYVELRCDPISGHTALYWYRQSLGQGPEFLIYFQGTGAADDSGLPNDRFFAVRPEGSVSTLKIQRTERGDSAVYLCASSLRVDSYNEQFFGPGTRLTVL.

This chain joins TRBV9 and TRBJ2-7; 8 nucleotides line up with TRBD1. The germline V gene encodes CDR1 SGDLS and CDR2 YYNGEE. With V trimmed by 6 bases and J by 2 bases, 10 bases remained unmatched. CDR3 length: 15 amino acids. This chain's CDR3 is CASTLGQGVTYEQYF. CDR3 nucleotides: TGTGCCAGCACGTTAGGACAGGGCGTAACCTACGAGCAGTACTTC.

This clonotype has only a few counts. The J gene is TRBJ1-6, the V gene TRBV7-2; tentatively, D is TRBD1 (6 bases). Germline V gene lookup returns CDR1 SGHTA and CDR2 FQGNSA. This CDR3 spans 14 amino acids. Trimming cost V 5 bases and J 8 bases, with 13 bases left between them. The CDR3 sequence is CASSPRTADSPLHF. CDR3 nucleotide sequence: TGTGCCAGCAGCCCCCGGACAGCGGATTCACCCCTCCACTTT.

Ten or more counts support this clonotype. V gene TRBV6-4 combines with J gene TRBJ2-1; 13 bases line up with TRBD2. Germline V gives CDR1 MRHNA, CDR2 SNTAGT. The CDR3 totals 15 residues. V shed 4 bases, J shed 4 bases, and the junction held 1 base outside the gene matches. DNA for the CDR3: TGTGCCAGCAGTGGACTAGCGGGAGGTTACAATGAGCAGTTCTTC. Its protein is CASSGLAGGYNEQFF.

The CDR3 DNA reads TGTGCCAGCAGCTACGGGACAGGGATGGACGAAAAACTGTTTTTT. The encoded protein is CASSYGTGMDEKLFF. This chain links TRBV7-8 with TRBJ1-4, with 9 positions matching TRBD1. The CDR3 sequence is 15 residues long. The V segment lost 4 bases and the J segment 8 bases; nucleotides outside the gene matches: 8. CDR1 SGHVS and CDR2 FQNEAQ come from the germline V gene.

The chain employs TRBV7-8 and TRBJ1-1, with 7 bases lining up with TRBD1. CDR3 length: 17 residues. The trim removed 1 base at V and 4 bases at J, leaving 12 bases unmatched. The germline CDR1 and CDR2 sequences are SGHVS and FQNEAQ. The CDR3 region is CASSLGRDRPLSTEAFF. DNA of the CDR3: TGTGCCAGCAGCTTAGGAAGGGACAGACCTTTGAGCACTGAAGCTTTCTTT.